Below are 22 T cell receptor beta chains sequenced from a single sample in a study of T cells after yellow fever vaccination. MiXCR, applied by TCRdb to the 5' RACE reads, yields one record per CDR3 protein. The profile shows some 340,000 distinct CDR3 sequences, roughly 3.9% of them singletons. Sequenced material: PBMCs, taken 5 days after the yellow fever booster vaccination. The receptors were gathered from a man aged 18-30 years who received the YFV17D yellow fever vaccine.

The sample holds many counts of this clonotype. CDR3 in amino acids: CASSLGTSTGELFF. The CDR3 coding sequence is TGTGCCAGCAGCCTAGGGACTAGCACCGGGGAGCTGTTTTTT. The V and J genes are TRBV7-3 and TRBJ2-2; 8 bases are a match to TRBD2. Looked up from germline, CDR1 is SGHTA and CDR2 is FQGTGA. V shed 5 bases, J shed 4 bases, and the junction held 3 bases outside the gene matches. This CDR3 is built from 14 residues.

This clonotype was recorded at least ten times. The V gene is TRBV9, the J gene TRBJ2-3, with D perhaps given as TRBD1 or TRBD2 (5 bases each). This CDR3 region has 14 residues. V was cut by 3 bases and J by 0 bases, with 8 bases left in between. CDR1 and CDR2 from the germline V gene are SGDLS and YYNGEE. The CDR3 nucleotides read TGTGCCAGCAGCGGTAGGGACAGCACAGATACGCAGTATTTT. Amino acid sequence: CASSGRDSTDTQYF.

Only a few counts were recorded for this clonotype. The V gene is TRBV19, the J gene TRBJ2-2; D is uncertain. Germline values: CDR1 LNHDA, CDR2 SQIVND (reference sequence). Trimming took off 5 bases at V and 0 bases at J, with 13 bases between the two ends. CDR3 size: 16 residues. CDR3 DNA sequence: TGTGCCAGTAGTCGACTCCAGAATTCGAACACCGGGGAGCTGTTTTTT. Translated: CASSRLQNSNTGELFF. Drawing the rest from reference TRBV19 and TRBJ2-2, the complete variable domain is DGGITQSPKYLFRKEGQNVTLSCEQNLNHDAMYWYRQDPGQGLRLIYYSQIVNDFQKGDIAEGYSVSREKKESFPLTVTSAQKNPTAFYLCASSRLQNSNTGELFFGEGSRLTVL.

In its sample, this clonotype was seen a few times. This chain joins TRBV5-1 and TRBJ2-7; 11 bases line up with TRBD1. With V trimmed by 4 bases and J by 6 bases, 6 bases remained unmatched. The CDR3 is 14 residues long. Germline CDR1 reads SGHRS; CDR2 reads YFSETQ. Here the CDR3 reads CASSGGQGASEQYF. Here the CDR3 DNA reads TGCGCCAGCAGCGGAGGACAGGGGGCCAGCGAGCAGTACTTC.

The chain recombines TRBV10-3 with TRBJ2-6, with D perhaps TRBD1 or TRBD2 (6 bases each). The V gene lost 4 bases and the J gene lost 2 bases, with 18 bases spanning the gap. This CDR3 is built from 18 residues. Germline V gene data show CDR1 as ENHRY and CDR2 as SYGVKD. The CDR3 here is CAISGDPRGRAGANVLTF. The CDR3 DNA follows: TGTGCCATCAGTGGGGACCCCCGGGGGCGAGCTGGGGCCAACGTCCTGACTTTC.

This clonotype was seen only a few times. V usage is TRBV14 and J usage is TRBJ2-3, with D perhaps TRBD2 (5 bases). V lost 2 bases and J 6 bases, leaving 12 bases between the germline ends. There are 14 residues in the CDR3. CDR1 is SGHDN and CDR2 is FVKESK in the germline V gene. CDR3 nucleotides: TGTGCCAGCAGCCAAAGTAGCGCGGCGGATACGCAGTATTTT. Translated: CASSQSSAADTQYF.

This CDR3 reads CSVEQSGTSGSGTQYF. For the CDR3, the DNA is TGCAGCGTCGAGCAATCCGGGACTAGCGGGAGCGGGACCCAGTACTTC. The V gene is TRBV29-1, the J gene TRBJ2-5; 14 bases align to TRBD2. This CDR3 comprises 16 residues. Germline-derived CDR1 and CDR2 are SQVTM and ANQGSEA. Trimming removed 6 bases from V and 7 bases from J; junction bases left unmatched: 13.

At least ten counts were recorded for this clonotype. This chain uses TRBV7-2 with TRBJ1-5; D gene uncertain. The CDR3 runs to 13 residues. CDR1 SGHTA and CDR2 FQGNSA come from the germline V gene. Trimming removed 3 bases at V and 7 bases at J, with 10 bases between. The CDR3 DNA is TGTGCCAGCAGCTTCACGGTTTGGCAGCCCCAGCATTTT. Translating gives CASSFTVWQPQHF. Full variable domain (rest looked up from reference TRBV7-2 and TRBJ1-5): GAGVSQSPSNKVTEKGKDVELRCDPISGHTALYWYRQSLGQGLEFLIYFQGNSAPDKSGLPSDRFSAERTGGSVSTLTIQRTQQEDSAVYLCASSFTVWQPQHFGDGTRLSIL.

The chain is built from TRBV20-1 and TRBJ2-5; 11 bases line up with TRBD2. Germline CDR1 reads DFQATT; CDR2 reads SNEGSKA (reference sequence). Trimming cost V 5 bases and J 5 bases; bases outside gene matches: 7. CDR3 length: 14 residues. CDR3 protein: CSAVAGGLGETQYF. Here the CDR3 DNA reads TGCAGTGCTGTAGCGGGGGGGCTTGGTGAGACCCAGTACTTC.

This clonotype was recorded at least ten times. The chain recombines TRBV5-1 with TRBJ2-3; D is uncertain. Between the trimmed V and J ends, which lost 0 bases and 2 bases, there was a span of 10 bases. The germline V gene has CDR1 SGHRS and CDR2 YFSETQ. The CDR3 runs to 15 residues. CDR3 sequence: CASSLALDPTDTQYF. The CDR3 coding sequence is TGCGCCAGCAGCTTGGCCTTGGACCCCACAGATACGCAGTATTTT.

The rearrangement joins TRBV7-9 to TRBJ1-1; D remains unclear. Germline lookup yields CDR1 SEHNR and CDR2 FQNEAQ (reference sequence). V was pared by 5 bases and J by 2 bases, with 9 bases between. The CDR3 consists of 13 residues. The CDR3 DNA follows: TGTGCCAGCAGCCGAGTCCCTAACACTGAAGCTTTCTTT. It yields the protein CASSRVPNTEAFF. The full variable domain, completed using reference TRBV7-9 and TRBJ1-1, is DTGVSQNPRHKITKRGQNVTFRCDPISEHNRLYWYRQTLGQGPEFLTYFQNEAQLEKSRLLSDRFSAERPKGSFSTLEIQRTEQGDSAMYLCASSRVPNTEAFFGQGTRLTVV.

This clonotype was counted ten times or more. The chain has TRBV7-8 and TRBJ2-2; tentatively, D is TRBD1 (6 bases). This CDR3 is 15 amino acids long. V was pared by 4 bases and J by 1 base, with 10 bases between. Per the germline V gene, CDR1 is SGHVS and CDR2 is FQNEAQ. The CDR3 DNA reads as TGTGCCAGCAGCTCCCCGGGACAGAACACCGGGGAGCTGTTTTTT. It yields the protein CASSSPGQNTGELFF. Using reference TRBV7-8 and TRBJ2-2 for the parts outside the CDR3, the full variable domain is GAGVSQSPRYKVAKRGQDVALRCDPISGHVSLFWYQQALGQGPEFLTYFQNEAQLDKSGLPSDRFFAERPEGSVSTLKIQRTQQEDSAVYLCASSSPGQNTGELFFGEGSRLTVL.

There are many counts of this clonotype. The V call is TRBV7-9, the J call TRBJ2-2, with 11 bases that match TRBD1. Germline loops: CDR1 SEHNR, CDR2 FQNEAQ (reference sequence). The CDR3 runs to 16 residues. V shed 5 bases, J shed 6 bases, and the junction held 8 bases outside the gene matches. The CDR3 reads CASSRDGQGAPGELFF. The CDR3 region has the DNA TGTGCCAGCAGCCGAGATGGACAGGGGGCTCCCGGGGAGCTGTTTTTT. The full variable domain, with the rest looked up from reference TRBV7-9 and TRBJ2-2, is DTGVSQNPRHKITKRGQNVTFRCDPISEHNRLYWYRQTLGQGPEFLTYFQNEAQLEKSRLLSDRFSAERPKGSFSTLEIQRTEQGDSAMYLCASSRDGQGAPGELFFGEGSRLTVL.

This clonotype was observed a few times. V is TRBV6-2 or TRBV6-3 and J is TRBJ2-1; TRBD1 agrees at 7 bases. After removal of 7 bases from V and 3 bases from J, the junction contained 9 bases not matched to a gene. Germline V gene lookup returns CDR1 MNHEY and CDR2 SVGEGT. The CDR3 contains 15 residues. The chain's CDR3 is CASTLGTAFYNEQFF. The CDR3 DNA follows: TGTGCCAGCACACTCGGGACAGCGTTCTACAATGAGCAGTTCTTC.

The chain couples TRBV2 to TRBJ2-5, with 8 nucleotides matching TRBD2. In germline, CDR1 is SNHLY, CDR2 FYNNEI. V lost 4 bases, J lost 4 bases, and 5 bases stayed unmatched. This CDR3 has 14 amino acids. The CDR3 loop is CASSATGGRETQYF. The CDR3 DNA reads as TGTGCCAGCAGTGCTACGGGGGGGCGAGAGACCCAGTACTTC.

This chain uses TRBV11-2 with TRBJ2-1; a weak D match, TRBD2 (6 bases). Germline values: CDR1 SGHAT, CDR2 FQNNGV. The V and J ends lost 6 bases and 4 bases respectively, with 10 bases between them. This CDR3 has 13 residues. This CDR3 is CASRSSVYNEQFF. DNA for the CDR3: TGTGCCAGCAGATCTAGCGTGTACAATGAGCAGTTCTTC.

This clonotype has a handful of counts. In DNA, the CDR3 is TGTGCCAGCAGTCCCCCACTCAGCAATCAGCCCCAGCATTTT. Encoded protein: CASSPPLSNQPQHF. The chain links TRBV28 to TRBJ1-5; D not certain. The CDR3 has 14 amino acids. Germline CDR1 is MDHEN and CDR2 is SYDVKM. The germline V and J ends were trimmed by 5 bases and 1 base, with 9 bases remaining between them. Combining the CDR3 with reference TRBV28 and TRBJ1-5 gives the whole variable domain DVKVTQSSRYLVKRTGEKVFLECVQDMDHENMFWYRQDPGLGLRLIYFSYDVKMKEKGDIPEGYSVSREKKERFSLILESASTNQTSMYLCASSPPLSNQPQHFGDGTRLSIL.

This clonotype was counted between two and nine times. The J gene is TRBJ2-1, the V gene TRBV9, with TRBD2 identical over 10 bases. CDR3 length: 16 residues. Unmatched junction bases numbered 8, after V lost 2 bases and J lost 6 bases. Germline values: CDR1 SGDLS, CDR2 YYNGEE. CDR3 in amino acids: CASSVTSGVGANEQFF. In DNA, the CDR3 is TGTGCCAGCAGCGTTACTAGCGGGGTGGGCGCCAATGAGCAGTTCTTC.

Only a few counts were recorded for this clonotype. The chain links TRBV5-4 to TRBJ1-6, with D unclear. This CDR3 region has 13 residues. V shed 5 bases and J shed 8 bases, with 11 bases lying between them. The V gene's germline CDR1 is SGHNT and CDR2 YYREEE (reference sequence). The CDR3 region has the DNA TGTGCCAGCAGACGGGAGCGGGATTCACCCCTCCACTTT. Encoded protein: CASRRERDSPLHF.

The CDR3 is CASSQGGTAYGYTF. CDR3 nucleotides: TGTGCCAGCAGCCAGGGCGGGACAGCCTATGGCTACACCTTC. The rearrangement joins TRBV4-2 to TRBJ1-2; 7 nucleotides match TRBD1. There are 14 residues in the CDR3. V lost 3 bases, J lost 4 bases, and 5 bases stayed unmatched. CDR1 is LGHNA, CDR2 YNFKEQ, per germline.

This clonotype came up a few times. The rearrangement joins TRBV4-1 to TRBJ2-3; D might be TRBD1 (6 bases). The CDR3 totals 17 residues. With 2 bases removed from V and 3 bases from J, the gap between germline ends came to 18 bases. Per the germline V gene, CDR1 is MGHRA and CDR2 is YSYEKL. The CDR3 protein is CASSQPAGRGETDTQYF. Written as DNA, the CDR3 is TGCGCCAGCAGCCAACCCGCCGGCAGGGGTGAGACAGATACGCAGTATTTT.

The chain couples TRBV4-3 to TRBJ2-5, with 7 positions matching TRBD2. The CDR3 runs 15 residues. Per germline, CDR1 LGHNA and CDR2 YSLEER. Losses at the gene ends were 0 bases for V and 5 bases for J; bases not matched to a gene: 6. The CDR3 bases are TGCGCCAGCAGCCAAGAGCCCGCGGGGGTTGAGACCCAGTACTTC. Encoded protein: CASSQEPAGVETQYF.